A selection of T cell receptor beta chains follows, all from one sample in a study of regulatory and conventional T cells in RAG deficiency. The protocol was immunoSEQ multiplex PCR, while the TCRdb copy is restricted to in-frame clones and leaves out a portion. The table lists some 21,000 clones, 93% of them singletons. These data are also associated with another study on regulatory T cells.

The sample was CD4+ T cells sorted from blood. These receptors were obtained from a human donor in good health. Each CDR3 is given with its conserved first and last residue. D genes are given only for firm matches. Clone size is not always given. Where it is, it says once, few, many or a class for expanded clones.

TRBV11-2	.	TRBJ1-5	.	CASSDQGSEPQHF	TGTGCCAGCAGCGACCAGGGTTCGGAGCCCCAGCATTTT
TRBV5-6	.	TRBJ1-2	.	CASRREVGGYTF	TGTGCCAGCAGGAGGGAGGTCGGTGGCTACACCTTC
TRBV4-2	TRBD2	TRBJ2-2	.	CASSQPFGLAGGNTGELFF	TGTGCCAGCAGCCAACCCTTTGGACTAGCGGGAGGGAACACCGGGGAGCTGTTTTTT
TRBV6-5	TRBD1	TRBJ2-3	once	CASSYSGQSSDTQYF	TGTGCCAGCAGTTACTCGGGACAGAGTTCAGATACGCAGTATTTT
TRBV21-1	.	TRBJ1-1	.	CASSKGFFRGSEAFF	TGTGCCAGCAGCAAAGGGTTTTTTAGAGGGAGCGAAGCTTTCTTT
TRBV27	TRBD1	TRBJ1-1	.	CASNRDRGLATEAFF	TGTGCCAGCAATAGGGACAGGGGATTGGCCACTGAAGCTTTCTTT
TRBV2	TRBD1	TRBJ2-5	.	CASRVRDRGGETQYF	TGTGCCAGCAGGGTTCGGGACAGGGGCGGGGAGACCCAGTACTTC
TRBV6-5	.	TRBJ2-2	.	CASSYSRGSVGELFF	TGTGCCAGCAGTTACTCGAGAGGGTCGGTCGGGGAGCTGTTTTTT
TRBV5-1	TRBD2	TRBJ2-1	.	CASSLVLAGNNEQFF	TGCGCCAGCAGCTTGGTGTTAGCGGGGAACAATGAGCAGTTCTTC
TRBV28	.	TRBJ2-7	.	CASSSEGYEQYF	TGTGCCAGCAGTTCTGAAGGGTACGAGCAGTACTTC
TRBV5-1	.	TRBJ2-7	.	CASSLGPNYEQYF	TGCGCCAGCAGCTTGGGACCGAACTACGAGCAGTACTTC
TRBV2	.	TRBJ1-1	.	CASSEGDTLRAFF	TGTGCCAGCAGTGAAGGTGACACCCTGAGAGCTTTCTTT
TRBV11-2	.	TRBJ2-7	.	CASSTWGNSYEQYF	TGTGCCAGCAGTACGTGGGGTAACTCCTACGAGCAGTACTTC
TRBV6-1	TRBD2	TRBJ2-1	once	CASSVAGAYNEQFF	TGTGCCAGCAGTGTAGCGGGGGCTTACAATGAGCAGTTCTTC
TRBV19	TRBD2	TRBJ2-7	.	CASRGLAGESSYEQYF	TGTGCCAGTAGGGGACTAGCGGGAGAGAGCTCCTACGAGCAGTACTTC
TRBV5-1	TRBD1	TRBJ2-1	.	CASSAQSRDRGPNEQFF	TGCGCCAGCAGCGCGCAATCCCGGGACAGGGGACCCAATGAGCAGTTCTTC
TRBV5-1	.	TRBJ2-1	.	CASSTGIPSYNEQFF	TGCGCCAGCAGCACGGGGATCCCCTCCTACAATGAGCAGTTCTTC
TRBV6-5	.	TRBJ1-4	.	CASSYMAGKGEKLFF	TGTGCCAGCAGTTACATGGCGGGGAAAGGCGAAAAACTGTTTTTT
TRBV9	.	TRBJ1-1	.	CASSVGAQNTEAFF	TGTGCCAGCAGCGTAGGAGCTCAGAACACTGAAGCTTTCTTT
TRBV19	TRBD2	TRBJ2-1	.	CASSILAGEYNEQFF	TGTGCCAGTAGTATACTGGCGGGAGAGTACAATGAGCAGTTCTTC
TRBV30	.	TRBJ2-5	few	CAWRRVGGETQYF	TGTGCCTGGAGGAGGGTTGGGGGAGAGACCCAGTACTTC
TRBV5-1	.	TRBJ1-6	few	CASSSGTVDGSLHF	TGCGCCAGCAGTTCCGGGACTGTTGATGGGTCCCTCCACTTT
TRBV11-3	TRBD2	TRBJ2-7	.	CASSLYGTSSYEQYF	TGTGCCAGCAGCTTATATGGGACTAGCTCCTACGAGCAGTACTTC
TRBV5-6	.	TRBJ1-4	once	CASSLALGGNEKLFF	TGTGCCAGCAGCTTGGCCCTCGGAGGGAATGAAAAACTGTTTTTT
TRBV18	TRBD1	TRBJ1-1	.	CASSPRAQGAMNTEAFF	TGTGCCAGCTCACCACGCGCGCAGGGGGCAATGAACACTGAAGCTTTCTTT
TRBV27	.	TRBJ2-7	.	CASSFSEAYEQYF	TGTGCCAGCAGTTTTTCAGAAGCCTACGAGCAGTACTTC
TRBV19	TRBD1	TRBJ1-3	.	CASQGQGTGNTIYF	TGTGCCAGCCAAGGACAGGGCACTGGAAACACCATATATTTT
TRBV7-9	.	TRBJ2-3	.	CASSLGPAGTDTQYF	TGTGCCAGCAGCTTAGGTCCAGCCGGCACAGATACGCAGTATTTT
TRBV28	.	TRBJ2-5	.	CASSFRRETQYF	TGTGCCAGCAGTTTTCGGAGAGAGACCCAGTACTTC
TRBV14	.	TRBJ2-3	.	CASSQGLAGITDTQYF	TGTGCCAGCAGCCAAGGGCTCGCGGGGATCACAGATACGCAGTATTTT
TRBV10-3	.	TRBJ1-5	.	CAISEGNQPQHF	TGTGCCATCAGTGAAGGTAATCAGCCCCAGCATTTT
TRBV7-2	.	TRBJ2-2	.	CASSLGGRGNGELFF	TGTGCCAGCAGCTTAGGAGGGAGAGGAAACGGGGAGCTGTTTTTT
TRBV7-2	TRBD2	TRBJ2-1	once	CASSLARGGFEQFF	TGTGCCAGCAGCTTAGCGCGGGGGGGATTTGAGCAGTTCTTC
TRBV27	.	TRBJ1-6	once	CASRCPLTLHF	TGTGCCAGCAGATGCCCCCTCACCCTCCACTTT
TRBV25-1	TRBD1	TRBJ2-7	.	CASSKRTGGDNEQYF	TGTGCCAGCAGTAAGCGGACAGGGGGAGATAACGAGCAGTACTTC
TRBV27	TRBD1	TRBJ1-2	.	CASSRDRGPYYGYTF	TGTGCCAGCAGCCGGGACAGGGGGCCATACTATGGCTACACCTTC
TRBV11-2	.	TRBJ2-7	.	CASFQSPGSEQYF	TGTGCCAGCTTTCAATCGCCGGGGAGCGAGCAGTACTTC
TRBV10-2	.	TRBJ2-5	.	CASSEGVETQYF	TGCGCCAGCAGTGAGGGGGTAGAGACCCAGTACTTC
TRBV10-1	TRBD2	TRBJ2-7	.	CASSYGLAGDNEQYF	TGCGCCAGCAGCTACGGACTAGCGGGAGACAACGAGCAGTACTTC
TRBV6-1	.	TRBJ2-1	few	CASSAYRENEQFF	TGTGCCAGCAGTGCTTACAGGGAAAATGAGCAGTTCTTC
TRBV21-1	.	TRBJ1-2	.	CASSIGTGIEGYTF	TGTGCCAGCAGCATCGGGACAGGGATAGAGGGCTACACCTTC
TRBV6-1	.	TRBJ1-2	.	CASQQGGLYGYTF	TGTGCCAGCCAACAGGGAGGGCTCTATGGCTACACCTTC
TRBV7-7	.	TRBJ2-7	.	CASSTDRYSYEQYF	TGTGCCAGCAGCACGGACAGATACTCCTACGAGCAGTACTTC
TRBV5-1	.	TRBJ2-1	.	CASSGTQGSLKSWNEQFF	TGCGCCAGCAGCGGGACCCAAGGGTCGCTAAAATCGTGGAATGAGCAGTTCTTC
TRBV5-1	.	TRBJ2-5	.	CASSLVADAQETQYF	TGCGCCAGCAGCTTGGTAGCGGACGCGCAAGAGACCCAGTACTTC
TRBV6-1	.	TRBJ1-1	.	CASSAQTVNTEAFF	TGTGCCAGCAGTGCTCAAACGGTGAACACTGAAGCTTTCTTT
TRBV4-1	.	TRBJ2-2	.	CASSQLQVSITGELFF	TGCGCCAGCAGCCAATTACAGGTATCAATAACCGGGGAGCTGTTTTTT
TRBV6-1	.	TRBJ1-5	.	CASSNSRGRNQPQHF	TGTGCCAGCAGTAATTCCAGGGGCAGGAATCAGCCCCAGCATTTT
TRBV18	.	TRBJ2-1	.	CASSPQGRATHNEQFF	TGTGCCAGCTCACCACAGGGGCGGGCTACCCACAATGAGCAGTTCTTC
TRBV5-5	.	TRBJ1-3	.	CASSLEDAAAISGNTIYF	TGTGCCAGCAGCTTGGAAGATGCGGCAGCAATCTCTGGAAACACCATATATTTT
TRBV5-4	.	TRBJ2-2	.	CASSLEHTGELFF	TGTGCCAGCAGCTTGGAACACACCGGGGAGCTGTTTTTT
TRBV14	TRBD2	TRBJ2-1	few	CASSQVRLAGGYPTREQFF	TGTGCCAGCAGCCAAGTCAGACTAGCGGGAGGTTATCCCACAAGGGAGCAGTTCTTC
TRBV14	.	TRBJ2-7	once	CASSQQTAAGQYF	TGTGCCAGCAGTCAACAGACGGCGGCAGGGCAGTACTTC
TRBV5-8	TRBD2	TRBJ2-1	.	CASSSQRLAGEQFF	TGTGCCAGCTCTTCCCAACGACTAGCGGGAGAGCAGTTCTTC
TRBV2	.	TRBJ1-6	.	CASCLWGDSYNSPLHF	TGTGCCAGCTGCCTGTGGGGTGACTCCTATAATTCACCCCTCCACTTT